This T cell receptor (beta chain) was found in a study of blood T cell repertoires in COVID-19 (dated by TCRdb to between 2020 and 2021). In the study overall: Samples from collaborators originated in the United States, Italy and Spain and spanned both the acute and convalescent phases of COVID-19. The material from the prospective study consisted of cDNA or gDNA derived from T cells, B-cell-depleted T cells, or PBMCs. Deeply sampled blood TCRbeta repertoires from subjects exposed to, actively infected with, or recovered from COVID-19 were included in the dataset. The repertoires were released in a freely available public database meant as a resource for research on the immune response to SARS-CoV-2. Samples came from the ongoing ImmuneRACE study (first 160 participants) plus 1,254 subjects from 6 global collaborators. A de-identified subject ID, COVID-19 status, age in years and sex were almost always included in the sample metadata. Where available, HLA class I and class II types were taken from metadata supplied by the sample provider and were not determined by assay-based typing.

Summary of the overall study and its limitations: How much clinical and demographic metadata was included differed by source and by participant, and the metadata was provided uncurated.

The CDR3 holds 12 amino acids from the cysteine to the phenylalanine. Only the CDR3 DNA is retained, 36 bases long and in frame from the first base. V and J are truncated by 7 bases and 7 bases respectively, leaving an intervening sequence of 13 bases. Each collaborating institution followed its own protocols to collect whole blood in K2EDTA tubes. For TCRbeta analysis, collaborator samples were shipped as frozen whole blood, as isolated PBMCs, or as DNA extracted from either sample type. A word on this clone: The antigen it binds to is not known. Within one base of it there is no much larger clone, and no base qualities were kept.

The immunoSEQ Assay, a bias-controlled multiplex PCR, was used to amplify TCRbeta CDR3 regions from genomic DNA. In the paper's pipeline: Within the assay, amplification of reference gene primers was used to estimate how many nucleated cells each sample contained. Sequence reads were collapsed and filtered to measure the absolute abundance of every unique TCRbeta CDR3 rearrangement. For each sample, productive Simpson clonality was calculated by taking the square root of Simpson's diversity index across productive rearrangements. Entries here come from immuneACCESS through TCRdb and include only in-frame sequences with V and J called. Some clones fail to appear in such tables; in the studies checked, an unresolved V gene covers under half of the shortfall, and the cause of the remainder is unknown. V and J calls and clone size are given by that table; D and trimming were obtained from the DNA. The sample includes tens of thousands of clones, with more than 70% observed a single time. The ten largest clones take up approximately 21% of the sample.

This sequence originates from a woman of 80 years or more in a cohort sampled during active or convalescent COVID-19. This sequence uses TRBV12-3 or TRBV12-4 and TRBJ1-2, and perhaps TRBD1 as D gene, on 5 matching bases. Sequencing was carried out using peripheral blood. The DNA reads TGTGCCAGCAAGGAGGGGTTGAGTGGCTACACCTTC. Its protein is CASKEGLSGYTF.